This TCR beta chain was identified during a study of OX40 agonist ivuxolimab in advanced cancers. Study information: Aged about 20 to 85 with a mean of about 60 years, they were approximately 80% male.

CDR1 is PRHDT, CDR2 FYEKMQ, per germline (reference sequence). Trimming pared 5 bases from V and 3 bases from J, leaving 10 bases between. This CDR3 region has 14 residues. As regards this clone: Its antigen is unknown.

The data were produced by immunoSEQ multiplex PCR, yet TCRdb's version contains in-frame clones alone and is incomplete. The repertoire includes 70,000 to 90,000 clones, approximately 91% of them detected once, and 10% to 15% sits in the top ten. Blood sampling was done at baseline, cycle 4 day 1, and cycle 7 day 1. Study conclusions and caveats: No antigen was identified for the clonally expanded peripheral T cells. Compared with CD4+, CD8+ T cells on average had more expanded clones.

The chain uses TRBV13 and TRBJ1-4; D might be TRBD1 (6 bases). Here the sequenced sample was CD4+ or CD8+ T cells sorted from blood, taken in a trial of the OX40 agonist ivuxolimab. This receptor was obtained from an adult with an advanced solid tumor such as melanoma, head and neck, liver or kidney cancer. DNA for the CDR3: TGTGCCAGCAGCCGAGGGGGTTCTAATGAAAAACTGTTTTTT. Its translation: CASSRGGSNEKLFF.